A single sample is the source of the 25 T cell receptor beta chains below, sequenced in a study of T cells of healthy individuals (dated by TCRdb to 2016 to 2019). Library preparation employed 5' RACE. The sample was run on an Illumina MiSeq. The public reads were quality trimmed at Q25 with fastp and then assembled into clones with MiXCR by TCRdb, keeping productive beta chains. Every CDR3 protein is listed once, alongside the most common genes and DNA of its rows. The sample includes 35,000 to 45,000 distinct CDR3 sequences, with 4% to 5% observed a single time. The ten largest account for around 9.6% of the sample. These receptor sequences come from a human donor in good health.

The sample holds many counts of this clonotype. The chain links TRBV7-2 to TRBJ2-4; unclear D gene. V lost 5 bases, J lost 1 base, and 6 bases lay in between. The CDR3 consists of 13 residues. CDR1 and CDR2 (germline): SGHTA, FQGNSA. The CDR3 is CASSVHAKNIQYF. CDR3 bases: TGTGCCAGCAGCGTTCATGCCAAAAACATTCAGTACTTC.

This clonotype has only a few counts. The chain employs TRBV6-6 and TRBJ1-1, with a possible D match to TRBD1 (6 bases). This CDR3 has 15 amino acids. Germline V lookup: CDR1 MNHNY, CDR2 SVGAGI (reference sequence). The V gene lost 0 bases and the J gene lost 7 bases, with 15 bases spanning the gap. The CDR3 sequence: CASSYSNQGTNEAFF. As DNA, the CDR3 is TGTGCCAGCAGTTACTCGAACCAGGGGACAAATGAAGCTTTCTTT.

This clonotype was counted at least ten times. This chain uses TRBV12-3 or TRBV12-4 with TRBJ1-1, with D unresolved. The CDR3 runs 11 residues. Trimming shortened V by 3 bases and J by 8 bases, and 7 bases separated the two germline ends. The CDR3 DNA follows: TGTGCCAGCAGTTTCGGCCCCGAAGCTTTCTTT. Translation: CASSFGPEAFF.

This clonotype was seen ten or more times. This chain joins TRBV5-8 and TRBJ2-1, with D unresolved. V was cut by 6 bases and J by 6 bases, with 16 bases left in between. Germline CDR1 and CDR2: SGHTS and YDEGEE. The CDR3 is made up of 14 amino acids. The DNA of the CDR3 is TGTGCCAGCACCGACTTTGGACGGAGCAATGAGCAGTTCTTC. Translated, it gives CASTDFGRSNEQFF.

This clonotype was counted at least ten times. The chain carries TRBV5-6 and TRBJ2-7; TRBD1 matches at 7 bases. This CDR3 has 15 amino acids. The V gene's germline CDR1 is SGHDT and CDR2 YYEEEE. J lost 0 bases, V lost 0 bases, and 3 bases had no gene match. The CDR3 DNA follows: TGTGCCAGCAGCTTGGCCGGGACAGACTCCTACGAGCAGTACTTC. It codes for CASSLAGTDSYEQYF.

This clonotype was seen repeatedly, ten times or more. The chain's CDR3 is CASRRNSGEGTTEAFF. DNA of the CDR3: TGTGCCAGCAGACGCAACTCTGGGGAGGGGACCACTGAAGCTTTCTTT. V and J are TRBV6-5 and TRBJ1-1; perhaps TRBD1 as D (5 bases). V shed 6 bases and J shed 4 bases, with 21 bases lying between them. The length of the CDR3 is 16 residues. In germline, CDR1 is MNHEY, CDR2 SVGAGI.

This clonotype was counted many times. V gene TRBV6-1 combines with J gene TRBJ2-7, with D possibly TRBD1 on 6 matching bases. The CDR3 runs 14 residues. Germline V CDR1 and CDR2: MNHNS, SASEGT. Trimming took off 6 bases at V and 3 bases at J, with 15 bases between the two ends. The CDR3 DNA sequence: TGTGCCAGCAGCACACAGGGTGGGAGCTACGAGCAGTACTTC. Amino acid sequence: CASSTQGGSYEQYF.

The chain uses TRBV5-1 and TRBJ1-2, with D possibly TRBD1 on 5 matching bases. The ends were cut back, 1 base at V and 7 bases at J, with 20 bases in the middle. The CDR3 consists of 16 residues. CDR1 and CDR2 (germline): SGHRS, YFSETQ. Written as DNA, the CDR3 is TGCGCCAGCAGCTTGAGTGTGGGGCAGGCCTCGGGTGGCTACACCTTC. This gives the protein CASSLSVGQASGGYTF.

The gene calls are TRBV2 and TRBJ2-3; 12 bases fit TRBD2. CDR1 is SNHLY, CDR2 FYNNEI, per germline. The CDR3 loop spans 16 amino acids. V lost 4 bases and J lost 4; bases outside the gene matches: 6. The CDR3 reads CASSGQLAGGSDTQYF. In DNA, the CDR3 is TGTGCCAGCAGTGGGCAACTAGCGGGAGGATCAGATACGCAGTATTTT.

This clonotype appeared a few times. The chain combines TRBV7-2 with TRBJ2-1; D is ambiguous. The germline V gene encodes CDR1 SGHTA and CDR2 FQGNSA. V lost 5 bases to trimming and J lost 2 bases, with 4 bases between them. The CDR3 contains 12 residues. The CDR3 is CASSLTYNEQFF. CDR3 DNA: TGTGCCAGCAGCCTTACCTACAATGAGCAGTTCTTC.

The chain has TRBV14 and TRBJ1-2, with unresolved D. The CDR3 extends over 15 amino acids. V shed 3 bases and J shed 5 bases, with 16 bases lying between them. Germline assignment: CDR1 SGHDN and CDR2 FVKESK. For the CDR3, the DNA is TGTGCCAGCAGCCAGGGGTCTTCAGCGGGATATGGCTACACCTTC. As protein: CASSQGSSAGYGYTF.

This clonotype was recorded many times. The rearrangement joins TRBV20-1 to TRBJ1-1, with D hard to call. The ends were cut back, 5 bases at V and 4 bases at J, with 14 bases in the middle. This CDR3 contains 13 residues. The germline CDR1 and CDR2 sequences are DFQATT and SNEGSKA (reference sequence). CDR3 sequence (DNA): TGCAGTGCTTGGAGCGGGGTAAGCACTGAAGCTTTCTTT. This translates into CSAWSGVSTEAFF.

This clonotype was recorded many times. The gene calls are TRBV4-1 and TRBJ2-7; D perhaps matches TRBD1 (6 bases). V lost 1 base, J lost 2 bases, and 18 bases lay in between. This CDR3 has 17 amino acids. The germline V gene encodes CDR1 MGHRA and CDR2 YSYEKL. The CDR3 nucleotides read TGCGCCAGCAGCCAAGCTGAAGGGAACAGGGTCCCCTACGAGCAGTACTTC. Protein: CASSQAEGNRVPYEQYF.

This clonotype was found many times. This chain uses TRBV4-2 with TRBJ1-2, with D unclear. CDR1 is LGHNA and CDR2 is YNFKEQ in the germline V gene. The CDR3 is 13 residues long. The germline V and J ends were trimmed by 5 bases and 9 bases, with 16 bases remaining between them. CDR3 coding DNA: TGTGCCAGCAGCAGCCAAGAAGGCATACGCTACACCTTC. Translation gives CASSSQEGIRYTF.

The gene calls are TRBV24-1 and TRBJ2-1, with D uncertain. This CDR3 spans 13 amino acids. Germline V gene data show CDR1 as KGHDR and CDR2 as SFDVKD. Trimming stripped 6 bases from V and 7 bases from J, with 12 bases between. DNA for the CDR3: TGTGCCACCAGTCAGTCGGCTGGGAATGAGCAGTTCTTC. The encoded protein is CATSQSAGNEQFF.

This clonotype was counted at least ten times. The chain joins TRBV7-2 to TRBJ2-3; TRBD2 matches at 9 bases. The germline CDR1 and CDR2 sequences are SGHTA and FQGNSA. V dropped 5 bases and J dropped 0; count of bases not matched to a gene: 3. The CDR3 is made up of 15 amino acids. The CDR3 nucleotides read TGTGCCAGCAGCGTTACTAGCGGGAGCACAGATACGCAGTATTTT. It is translated as CASSVTSGSTDTQYF.

The table lists this clonotype with many counts. The chain has TRBV28 and TRBJ2-7; TRBD2 agrees at 10 bases. Germline V gene lookup returns CDR1 MDHEN and CDR2 SYDVKM. The CDR3 runs to 15 residues. Trimming removed 6 bases from V and 1 base from J; junction bases left unmatched: 6. CDR3 sequence: CASRSSGGGSYEQYF. The CDR3 DNA follows: TGTGCCAGCAGGTCTAGCGGGGGAGGTTCCTACGAGCAGTACTTC.

This clonotype was seen a few times. The genes are TRBV6-4 and TRBJ1-1; D perhaps matches TRBD1 (5 bases). Germline assignment: CDR1 MRHNA and CDR2 SNTAGT. The CDR3 is made up of 13 amino acids. The V and J ends lost 6 bases and 1 base respectively, with 9 bases between them. The CDR3 region is CASRETENTEAFF. CDR3 nucleotides: TGTGCCAGCAGAGAGACAGAGAACACTGAAGCTTTCTTT.

The chain joins TRBV28 to TRBJ1-6; no clear D gene. Germline assignment: CDR1 MDHEN and CDR2 SYDVKM. CDR3 length: 17 residues. V was trimmed by 3 bases and J by 0 bases, leaving 12 bases between them. CDR3 sequence: CASSLAFGSSYNSPLHF. The DNA of the CDR3 is TGTGCCAGCAGTTTGGCCTTCGGTAGCTCCTATAATTCACCCCTCCACTTT.

This chain uses TRBV9 with TRBJ1-2; no clear D. The germline V and J ends were trimmed by 7 bases and 6 bases, with 10 bases remaining between them. This CDR3 region has 11 residues. Germline V gene sequence: CDR1 SGDLS, CDR2 YYNGEE. CDR3 amino acids: CASERAHGYTF. In DNA, the CDR3 is TGTGCCAGCGAAAGGGCGCATGGCTACACCTTC. Looking up the rest from reference TRBV9 and TRBJ1-2 gives the full variable domain: DSGVTQTPKHLITATGQRVTLRCSPRSGDLSVYWYQQSLDQGLQFLIQYYNGEERAKGNILERFSAQQFPDLHSELNLSSLELGDSALYFCASERAHGYTFGSGTRLTVV.

The chain recombines TRBV10-2 with TRBJ2-3; 7 nucleotides match TRBD2. Germline V gene lookup returns CDR1 WSHSY and CDR2 SAAADI. V was pared by 10 bases and J by 2 bases, with 6 bases of the junction left unmatched. CDR3 length: 13 residues. Written as DNA, the CDR3 is TGCGCCATGCAACTAGCGAACACAGATACGCAGTATTTT. Residues: CAMQLANTDTQYF.

This clonotype was observed many times. The DNA of the CDR3 is TGTGCCAGCAGTCGAGGGACTAGCCGTAGTGTGGGTGAGCAGTTCTTC. Protein sequence: CASSRGTSRSVGEQFF. This chain joins TRBV6-2 or TRBV6-3 and TRBJ2-1; TRBD2 matches at 9 bases. There are 16 residues in the CDR3. The trim removed 5 bases at V and 9 bases at J, leaving 14 bases unmatched. In germline, CDR1 is MNHEY, CDR2 SVGEGT.

This clonotype was counted at least ten times. The rearrangement joins TRBV9 to TRBJ1-3; D is unresolved. V lost 0 bases, J lost 4 bases, and 11 bases lay in between. CDR3 length equals 15 residues. In germline, CDR1 is SGDLS, CDR2 YYNGEE. The DNA for the CDR3 is TGTGCCAGCAGCGTAGGGCCCCCGCCCGGAAACACCATATATTTT. Translating gives CASSVGPPPGNTIYF.

This clonotype was detected many times. V and J are TRBV7-9 and TRBJ2-7; no definite D call. Germline-derived CDR1 and CDR2 are SEHNR and FQNEAQ (reference sequence). V lost 3 bases and J 6 bases, leaving 9 bases between the germline ends. The CDR3 has 12 residues. The CDR3 loop is CASSFRNSEQYF. In DNA, the CDR3 is TGTGCCAGCAGCTTTAGGAACTCCGAGCAGTACTTC.

This clonotype was detected only a few times. V usage is TRBV7-9 and J usage is TRBJ1-2, with D possibly being TRBD1 (6 bases). The V end was cut by 0 bases, the J end by 8 bases, with 13 bases between. The CDR3 runs to 14 residues. CDR1 is SEHNR and CDR2 is FQNEAQ in the germline V gene (reference sequence). The CDR3 sequence: CASSLATGGRGYTF. The CDR3 DNA reads as TGTGCCAGCAGCTTAGCTACGGGGGGCCGCGGCTACACCTTC.